The 9 T cell receptor beta chains in this list originate from one sample, sequenced in a study of tumor-infiltrating lymphocytes in primary liver carcinoma (dated by TCRdb to the late 2010s). The sample was run on an Illumina HiSeq 2500. TCRbeta-specific cDNA was reverse-transcribed from about 520 ng total RNA using a constant-region primer and ProtoScript II reverse transcriptase. Construction of the TCRbeta libraries relied on three nested rounds of multiplex PCR, following a slightly modified ARM-PCR procedure. Multiplex TRBV1-TRBV30 forward primers and a Cbeta reverse primer were used in the first two PCR rounds, each of which was run for 10 to 11 cycles. TCRdb trimmed the raw reads at Q25, called clones with MiXCR and kept productive beta chains. Records with the same CDR3 protein are collapsed into one entry carrying the most frequent genes and DNA. Recorded for this sample are 30,000 to 40,000 distinct CDR3 sequences; roughly 80% of them occurred a single time. Under 20% of the sample comes from the top ten.

Without any cell sorting, total RNA and DNA were extracted together from about 20-30 mg of bulk tissue using the AllPrep DNA/RNA mini kit. Sample: liver tumor tissue from sampling region 4. The sample's cell subset or site label, in plain terms: tumor region T4, right-lateral pole. These receptors all stem from a man aged 35 to 55 with primary liver carcinoma and hepatitis B virus infection.

This clonotype has more than one count but fewer than ten. Just one base apart from a much larger clone, this may be a read error. The chain couples TRBV7-8 to TRBJ2-3; the match to TRBD2 covers 8 bases. The germline V gene encodes CDR1 SGHVS and CDR2 FQNEAQ. J gave up 8 bases and V 1 base, and 14 bases lay outside the gene matches. CDR3 length: 17 amino acids. CDR3: CASSLVSQAGASLTQYF. The CDR3 DNA follows: TGTGCCAGCAGCTTAGTCTCACAAGCGGGAGCTTCTCTTACGCAGTATTTT. The full variable domain, rest sourced from reference TRBV7-8 and TRBJ2-3, is GAGVSQSPRYKVAKRGQDVALRCDPISGHVSLFWYQQALGQGPEFLTYFQNEAQLDKSGLPSDRFFAERPEGSVSTLKIQRTQQEDSAVYLCASSLVSQAGASLTQYFGPGTRLTVL.

Comment on this clonotype: Compared with germline, one end of the junction differs, possibly owing to a read error. The genes are TRBV6-2 or TRBV6-3 and TRBJ1-5; D call uncertain. Germline V gene lookup returns CDR1 MNHEY and CDR2 SVGEGT. This CDR3 contains 14 residues. The CDR3 sequence is CGSNYRPSDQPQHF. The CDR3 bases are TGTGGCAGCAATTACCGACCTAGCGATCAGCCCCAGCATTTT.

This clonotype is classed as medium-sized. The chain links TRBV14 to TRBJ1-5, with D maybe TRBD1 (5 bases). The CDR3 is 15 amino acids. In germline, CDR1 is SGHDN, CDR2 FVKESK. V dropped 2 bases and J dropped 3 bases, with 11 bases sitting between them. The CDR3 spells CASSQIGTLNQPQHF. The CDR3 DNA is TGTGCCAGCAGCCAAATTGGGACCCTCAATCAGCCCCAGCATTTT.

About this clonotype: One junction end does not reproduce the germline sequence, and a read error may be involved. V gene TRBV5-1 combines with J gene TRBJ1-4; perhaps TRBD1 as D (5 bases). Germline values: CDR1 SGHRS, CDR2 YFSETQ. The CDR3 is 14 residues long. CDR3 sequence: CASGLNGGNEKLFF. The CDR3 region has the DNA TGCGCCAGCGGCCTCAATGGGGGTAATGAAAAGCTGTTTTTT.

Remarks on this clonotype: The CDR3 does not end in the conserved phenylalanine or tryptophan, so this is likely a read error. J is TRBJ2-6 and V is TRBV12-3 or TRBV12-4; 9 nucleotides match TRBD1. The CDR3 spans 16 residues. CDR3 coding DNA: TGTGCCACCAGTTTATTACAGGGGGCTGGGGCCAGCGTCCTGACTCTC. It encodes CATSLLQGAGASVLTL.

This clonotype was counted between two and nine times. The CDR3 DNA sequence: TGTGCCAGCAGCGAAGAGCCTGCCAGGGACCCAGATACGCAGTATTTT. Translating it yields CASSEEPARDPDTQYF. The rearrangement uses TRBV21-1 and TRBJ2-3; TRBD1 is taken as the D call from the table, unchecked against the DNA. TRBV21-1 counts as a pseudogene. This CDR3 region has 16 residues.

J is TRBJ1-1 and V is TRBV5-5; D unclear. The germline V and J ends were trimmed by 6 bases and 3 bases, with 18 bases remaining between them. The V gene's germline CDR1 is SGHKS and CDR2 YYEKEE (reference sequence). The CDR3 is made up of 15 amino acids. Here the CDR3 reads CASNHESVRYTEAFF. CDR3 bases: TGTGCCAGCAACCATGAGAGTGTGCGGTACACTGAAGCTTTCTTT.

Comments on this clonotype: A much larger clonotype is one base distant, so this may be a read error. The chain combines TRBV9 with TRBJ2-5; D might be TRBD2 (5 bases). This CDR3 is 12 amino acids long. From germline, CDR1 is SGDLS and CDR2 YYNGEE. This CDR3 reads CANSGPQETQYF. The DNA for the CDR3 is TGTGCCAACAGCGGCCCTCAGGAGACCCAGTACTTC.

Comment on this clonotype: One junction end does not reproduce the germline sequence, and a read error may be involved. The V and J genes are TRBV5-1 and TRBJ2-3; tentative D call: TRBD2 (5 bases). This CDR3 spans 16 amino acids. The V gene's germline CDR1 is SGHRS and CDR2 YFSETQ. The CDR3 loop reads CASSAGLLSSTDRQYF. CDR3 nucleotide sequence: TGCGCCAGCAGCGCCGGACTCTTGTCTAGCACAGATAGGCAGTATTTT.